What follows are 20 T cell receptor beta chains derived from one specimen sequenced in a study of neurological immune-mediated disorders. A single record per CDR3 protein comes from TCRdb applying MiXCR to the 5' RACE reads. This repertoire shows some 66,000 distinct CDR3 sequences, nearly 3.5% found once; its top ten account for more than 3%. The material sequenced was PBMCs. The receptors shown here come from a man between 40 and 49 years old with multiple sclerosis.

The genes are TRBV5-1 and TRBJ1-1, with 8 bases aligning to TRBD1. The CDR3 sequence is 17 residues long. V shed 0 bases and J 8 bases; nucleotides not matched to a gene: 15. Germline V lookup: CDR1 SGHRS, CDR2 YFSETQ. CDR3 loop: CASSLDVWDRLEGEAFF. As DNA, the CDR3 is TGCGCCAGCAGCTTGGATGTCTGGGACAGGCTTGAGGGAGAAGCTTTCTTT.

This clonotype appeared many times. The chain carries TRBV2 and TRBJ1-5; 9 nucleotides align to TRBD1. The ends lost 8 bases at V and 11 bases at J; junction bases unmatched: 10. The CDR3 has 13 residues. Germline-derived CDR1 and CDR2 are SNHLY and FYNNEI. CDR3 in DNA: TGTGCCAGCGAAAGGGAGACAGGGGGTTCCCAGCATTTT. It is translated as CASERETGGSQHF.

The sample holds a few counts of this clonotype. A much larger clone lies one base from this, so it may be a read error. V usage is TRBV7-8 and J usage is TRBJ1-2, with 9 bases matching TRBD1. The V segment lost 6 bases and the J segment 8 bases; nucleotides outside the gene matches: 7. This CDR3 spans 13 amino acids. The V gene's germline CDR1 is SGHVS and CDR2 FQNEAQ. CDR3 nucleotide sequence: TGTGCCAGCAGAACCGGGACAGGGAAAGGCTACACCTTC. Translated, it gives CASRTGTGKGYTF.

To note about this clonotype: The germline gene is not matched at one end of the junction; a read error may be the cause. The chain carries TRBV2 and TRBJ2-5; TRBD1 agrees at 7 bases. Germline-derived CDR1 and CDR2 are SNHLY and FYNNEI. This CDR3 comprises 12 residues. The CDR3 DNA reads as TGTGCCAGCAGAAACAGGGGAGAGACCAAGTACTTC. This translates into CASRNRGETKYF. Full variable domain (rest looked up from reference TRBV2 and TRBJ2-5): EPEVTQTPSHQVTQMGQEVILRCVPISNHLYFYWYRQILGQKVEFLVSFYNNEISEKSEIFDDQFSVERPDGSNFTLKIRSTKLEDSAMYFCASRNRGETKYFGPGTRLLVL.

The table lists this clonotype with many counts. This chain's CDR3 is CSARRLEGEQFF. In DNA, the CDR3 is TGCAGTGCTAGACGACTGGAGGGTGAGCAGTTCTTC. This chain connects TRBV20-1 to TRBJ2-1, with a possible D match to TRBD2 (6 bases). The germline V gene has CDR1 DFQATT and CDR2 SNEGSKA (reference sequence). This CDR3 region has 12 residues. V was shortened by 2 bases and J by 9 bases, with 11 bases between the two germline ends.

This clonotype was detected ten times or more. J is TRBJ2-5 and V is TRBV7-7, with TRBD2 as a possible D gene (6 bases). Trimming left V 5 bases short and J 0 bases short, with 25 bases between. The germline gives CDR1 SSHAT, CDR2 FNYEAQ (reference sequence). The CDR3 has 19 residues. The CDR3 nucleotides are TGTGCCAGCAGCCCAGCCGGATTTGAGGAGGGCGAGTACCAAGAGACCCAGTACTTC. Residues: CASSPAGFEEGEYQETQYF.

This clonotype was counted at least ten times. The genes are TRBV15 and TRBJ2-1; the D gene is possibly TRBD1 (5 bases). Germline CDR1 and CDR2: LNHNV and YYDKDF (reference sequence). This CDR3 comprises 15 residues. V was trimmed by 0 bases and J by 10 bases, leaving 16 bases between them. CDR3 region: CATSREGALVSEQFF. In DNA, the CDR3 is TGTGCCACCAGCAGAGAAGGGGCTTTAGTCTCGGAGCAGTTCTTC.

This clonotype appeared many times. The chain carries TRBV28 and TRBJ2-4; no reliable D call. Trimming pared 3 bases from V and 1 base from J, leaving 7 bases between. This CDR3 is 14 amino acids long. Germline CDR1 reads MDHEN; CDR2 reads SYDVKM. This CDR3 reads CASSFQEAKNIQYF. The CDR3 nucleotides read TGTGCCAGCAGTTTCCAGGAGGCCAAAAACATTCAGTACTTC. Full variable domain (rest looked up from reference TRBV28 and TRBJ2-4): DVKVTQSSRYLVKRTGEKVFLECVQDMDHENMFWYRQDPGLGLRLIYFSYDVKMKEKGDIPEGYSVSREKKERFSLILESASTNQTSMYLCASSFQEAKNIQYFGAGTRLSVL.

The sample holds many counts of this clonotype. The genes are TRBV20-1 and TRBJ1-1; D may be TRBD1 (6 bases). Germline values: CDR1 DFQATT, CDR2 SNEGSKA (reference sequence). The CDR3 contains 13 residues. V lost 0 bases and J 11 bases, leaving 16 bases between the germline ends. The chain's CDR3 is CSARDPGGSAAFF. The CDR3 nucleotides are TGCAGTGCTAGAGATCCGGGGGGCTCAGCCGCTTTCTTT.

There are many counts of this clonotype. The chain joins TRBV5-8 to TRBJ2-7; 7 bases fit TRBD1. The CDR3 loop spans 14 amino acids. The V segment lost 7 bases and the J segment 4 bases; nucleotides outside the gene matches: 11. In germline, CDR1 is SGHTS, CDR2 YDEGEE. CDR3 region: CASASDRWTYEQYF. CDR3 coding DNA: TGTGCCAGCGCTTCGGACAGGTGGACGTACGAGCAGTACTTC. Drawing the rest from reference TRBV5-8 and TRBJ2-7, the complete variable domain is EAGVTQSPTHLIKTRGQQATLRCSPISGHTSVYWYQQALGLGLQFLLWYDEGEERNRGNFPPRFSGRQFPNYSSELNVNALELEDSALYLCASASDRWTYEQYFGPGTRLTVT.

This clonotype was detected ten times or more. The chain recombines TRBV5-1 with TRBJ2-5; 8 bases are shared with TRBD1. Per germline, CDR1 SGHRS and CDR2 YFSETQ. The ends lost 4 bases at V and 4 bases at J; junction bases unmatched: 6. The CDR3 runs to 14 residues. CDR3 sequence reads: CASSQRTGLETQYF. The CDR3 nucleotides read TGCGCCAGCAGCCAGCGGACAGGGCTAGAGACCCAGTACTTC.

This clonotype was detected ten times or more. V gene TRBV5-1 combines with J gene TRBJ2-7; TRBD1 might be the D (5 bases). With 5 bases removed from V and 3 bases from J, the gap between germline ends came to 12 bases. This CDR3 is 13 amino acids long. Germline V gene lookup returns CDR1 SGHRS and CDR2 YFSETQ. CDR3 sequence reads: CASREGHNYEQYF. CDR3 coding DNA: TGCGCCAGCAGGGAAGGACACAACTACGAGCAGTACTTC.

The rearrangement joins TRBV20-1 to TRBJ1-1; D might be TRBD1 (5 bases). The CDR3 is 14 residues long. Between the trimmed V and J ends, which lost 3 bases and 1 base, there was a span of 12 bases. From germline, CDR1 is DFQATT and CDR2 SNEGSKA (reference sequence). The CDR3 bases are TGCAGTGCTAGGGTTGGGGGAGGGAACACTGAAGCTTTCTTT. Translated: CSARVGGGNTEAFF.

This clonotype was picked up many times. V usage is TRBV24-1 and J usage is TRBJ1-2; D is unclear. Germline CDR1 KGHDR, CDR2 SFDVKD. This CDR3 has 13 amino acids. V was cut by 3 bases and J by 4 bases, with 8 bases left in between. The CDR3 coding sequence is TGTGCCACCAGTGATCTCGGCGGCTATGGCTACACCTTC. Encoded protein: CATSDLGGYGYTF.

This clonotype came up many times. V is TRBV14 and J is TRBJ1-6, with D unresolved. Germline V lookup: CDR1 SGHDN, CDR2 FVKESK. The CDR3 sequence is 15 residues long. Trimming took off 3 bases at V and 0 bases at J, with 6 bases between the two ends. CDR3 amino acids: CASSHSTSYNSPLHF. DNA for the CDR3: TGTGCCAGCAGCCATTCTACCTCCTATAATTCACCCCTCCACTTT.

At least ten counts were recorded for this clonotype. The gene calls are TRBV20-1 and TRBJ1-2; possible D gene TRBD1, 5 bases. Trimming pared 1 base from V and 3 bases from J, leaving 9 bases between. From germline, CDR1 is DFQATT and CDR2 SNEGSKA (reference sequence). CDR3 length: 13 amino acids. The CDR3 DNA is TGCAGTGCTAGAGTCCAGACAGACTATGGCTACACCTTC. It codes for CSARVQTDYGYTF.

This clonotype was seen repeatedly, ten times or more. The chain recombines TRBV5-6 with TRBJ1-1; D is ambiguous. The CDR3 has 14 residues. CDR1 is SGHDT and CDR2 is YYEEEE in the germline V gene. The germline V and J ends were trimmed by 4 bases and 4 bases, with 14 bases remaining between them. CDR3 protein: CASSPAPTGTEAFF. The DNA for the CDR3 is TGTGCCAGCAGCCCGGCTCCCACCGGCACTGAAGCTTTCTTT.

At least ten counts were recorded for this clonotype. The V call is TRBV5-1, the J call TRBJ1-2; D is unresolved. Germline assignment: CDR1 SGHRS and CDR2 YFSETQ. V was pared by 0 bases and J by 0 bases, with 3 bases between. The CDR3 covers 13 residues. The CDR3 nucleotides are TGCGCCAGCAGCTTGGATGCTAACTATGGCTACACCTTC. Translation gives CASSLDANYGYTF.

This clonotype was seen at least ten times. V gene TRBV7-9 combines with J gene TRBJ2-1; D might be TRBD2 (6 bases). The germline V gene encodes CDR1 SEHNR and CDR2 FQNEAQ (reference sequence). The V gene lost 1 base and the J gene lost 1 base, with 14 bases spanning the gap. The CDR3 has 17 amino acids. The CDR3 bases are TGTGCCAGCAGCTTAGTTCATGGGGCGGGATCCTACAATGAGCAGTTCTTC. Encoded protein: CASSLVHGAGSYNEQFF.

There are many counts of this clonotype. V gene TRBV6-2 or TRBV6-3 combines with J gene TRBJ2-3; tentatively, D is TRBD1 or TRBD2 (5 bases each). Trimming removed 6 bases from V and 2 bases from J, with 18 bases in between. Germline CDR1 and CDR2: MNHEY and SVGEGT. The CDR3 is 16 residues long. The CDR3 nucleotides are TGTGCCAGCAGCTCTAGACTCCCCGGGGCCACAGATACGCAGTATTTT. It yields the protein CASSSRLPGATDTQYF.